This T cell receptor beta chain was obtained from a study of patients and donors after allogeneic stem cell transplantation. This clonotype was detected ten times or more. TCRdb re-derived calls from the RT-PCR reads in MiXCR, one entry per CDR3 protein. The sample shows roughly 230,000 distinct CDR3 sequences, 13% to 15% of them seen only once. The CDR3 has 16 amino acids. V dropped 6 bases and J dropped 7; count of bases not matched to a gene: 12. In germline, CDR1 is ENHRY, CDR2 SYGVKD. This sequence was found in a human donor who was either an allogeneic HSCT recipient or a stem cell or donor lymphocyte infusion donor (not recorded which). It is not recorded whose cells these are; they may come from a transplant donor. Sequenced input: blood, either unsorted or a sorted T cell fraction (not recorded which). J is TRBJ2-1 and V is TRBV10-3; TRBD2 agrees at 10 bases. CDR3 in amino acids: CAISDPSGLARNEQFF. CDR3 in DNA: TGTGCCATCAGCGACCCCTCGGGACTAGCGAGGAATGAGCAGTTCTTC.